Below are 26 T cell receptor beta chains sequenced from a single sample in a study of blood T cells in healthy people across ages. Then a second PCR, running about 6 to 11 cycles, was carried out with a sample-barcoded 5' primer and a J-beta primer mix. TCRdb ran MiXCR on the 5' RACE reads and lists one entry per CDR3 protein. The sample lists 600,000 to 900,000 distinct CDR3 sequences; under 30% were seen once. This sample was shared with a second study, whose subject was T cells of mothers and their children.

What was sequenced was blood. The source of these receptors is a boy younger than 18 in good health.

This clonotype has more than one count but fewer than ten. The chain uses TRBV12-3 or TRBV12-4 and TRBJ2-5; 8 bases match TRBD1. This CDR3 comprises 16 residues. V lost 5 bases, J lost 3 bases, and 11 bases stayed unmatched. CDR3 sequence reads: CASSRGGQGREETQYF. The CDR3 DNA reads TGTGCCAGCAGTCGTGGCGGACAGGGTAGGGAAGAGACCCAGTACTTC.

The chain recombines TRBV5-1 with TRBJ1-1, with TRBD1 identical over 9 bases. This CDR3 contains 14 residues. The ends lost 0 bases at V and 4 bases at J; junction bases unmatched: 1. Germline lookup yields CDR1 SGHRS and CDR2 YFSETQ. The CDR3 DNA follows: TGCGCCAGCAGCTTGGGGGACAGGGCCACTGAAGCTTTCTTT. It is translated as CASSLGDRATEAFF.

This clonotype showed up just a few times. This chain uses TRBV7-2 with TRBJ2-3; the D gene is possibly TRBD2 (5 bases). Trimming took 3 bases from V and 6 from J, leaving 16 bases between them. The germline gives CDR1 SGHTA, CDR2 FQGNSA. This CDR3 spans 15 amino acids. CDR3 protein: CASSFETTMSDTQYF. The CDR3 DNA is TGTGCCAGCAGCTTCGAGACTACGATGTCGGATACGCAGTATTTT.

The table lists this clonotype with a few counts. The chain recombines TRBV29-1 with TRBJ2-2; 7 positions match TRBD1. Germline assignment: CDR1 SQVTM and CDR2 ANQGSEA. The trim removed 6 bases at V and 1 base at J, leaving 8 bases unmatched. There are 15 residues in the CDR3. The DNA of the CDR3 is TGCAGCGTGACCACAGGGGTAGGGAACACCGGGGAGCTGTTTTTT. This encodes CSVTTGVGNTGELFF.

This clonotype appeared a few times. This rearrangement joins TRBV5-1 to TRBJ2-7, with TRBD2 matching over 7 bases. The CDR3 sequence is 15 residues long. Germline CDR1 and CDR2: SGHRS and YFSETQ. Trimming at V came to 1 base and at J to 1 base, leaving 5 bases not matched to a gene. The CDR3 DNA reads TGCGCCAGCAGCTTGTCCAGCGGGGCATCCTACGAGCAGTACTTC. It specifies CASSLSSGASYEQYF.

J is TRBJ2-3 and V is TRBV5-1, with TRBD1 as a possible D gene (6 bases). Looked up from germline, CDR1 is SGHRS and CDR2 is YFSETQ. The CDR3 length is 15 residues. Trimming cost V 7 bases and J 3 bases, with 18 bases left between them. CDR3 region: CASDSEGVGTDTQYF. The CDR3 bases are TGCGCCAGCGACTCAGAGGGGGTTGGGACAGATACGCAGTATTTT.

The table lists this clonotype with a few counts. The V gene is TRBV28, the J gene TRBJ2-7; D uncertain. Germline V gene lookup returns CDR1 MDHEN and CDR2 SYDVKM. This CDR3 contains 12 residues. Between the trimmed V and J ends, which lost 0 bases and 2 bases, there was a span of 2 bases. The CDR3: CASSLWTYEQYF. The DNA for the CDR3 is TGTGCCAGCAGTTTATGGACCTACGAGCAGTACTTC.

This rearrangement joins TRBV20-1 to TRBJ2-4; no clear D gene. This CDR3 region has 15 residues. V lost 3 bases and J 3 bases, leaving 15 bases between the germline ends. The germline CDR1 and CDR2 sequences are DFQATT and SNEGSKA (reference sequence). CDR3 DNA sequence: TGCAGTGCTAGCCATCATTCTATCGGCAAAAACATTCAGTACTTC. Protein sequence: CSASHHSIGKNIQYF.

The V gene is TRBV28, the J gene TRBJ2-1, with D possibly being TRBD2 (5 bases). The CDR3 consists of 16 residues. CDR1 is MDHEN, CDR2 SYDVKM, per germline. Trimming removed 6 bases at V and 4 bases at J, with 19 bases between. CDR3: CASSQTGYPPYNEQFF. CDR3 DNA: TGTGCCAGCAGCCAGACGGGGTACCCTCCTTACAATGAGCAGTTCTTC.

The chain combines TRBV6-6 with TRBJ1-4, with D possibly matching TRBD1 (6 bases). The V and J ends lost 7 bases and 3 bases respectively, with 18 bases between them. This CDR3 spans 16 amino acids. Per the germline V gene, CDR1 is MNHNY and CDR2 is SVGAGI (reference sequence). CDR3 DNA: TGTGCCAGCACCAACGGGAACGGGGGCTCTAATGAAAAACTGTTTTTT. This codes for CASTNGNGGSNEKLFF.

The V gene is TRBV28, the J gene TRBJ2-5; the D is unclear. The J call may be wrong; the DNA end is better matched by TRBJ2-7. This CDR3 is 13 amino acids long. CDR1 is MDHEN, CDR2 SYDVKM, per germline. This chain's CDR3 is CASSRVPATEQYF. The DNA for the CDR3 is TGTGCCAGCAGCCGGGTCCCGGCTACCGAGCAGTACTTC.

In this sample, this clonotype turned up a few times. V gene TRBV6-6 combines with J gene TRBJ1-3; 11 bases match TRBD1. The CDR3 has 16 amino acids. V shed 7 bases, J shed 3 bases, and the junction held 8 bases outside the gene matches. CDR1 MNHNY and CDR2 SVGAGI come from the germline V gene (reference sequence). The CDR3 coding sequence is TGTGCCAGCACCCTAGGGACAGGGGGTTATGGAAACACCATATATTTT. Its protein product is CASTLGTGGYGNTIYF.

This chain joins TRBV7-9 and TRBJ2-5; D is possibly TRBD2 (6 bases). Trimming cost V 6 bases and J 3 bases, with 20 bases left between them. The CDR3 length is 16 residues. Germline V gives CDR1 SEHNR, CDR2 FQNEAQ (reference sequence). The CDR3 sequence is CASRDYPGLLKETQYF. The DNA for the CDR3 is TGTGCCAGCAGGGACTACCCCGGGCTATTGAAAGAGACCCAGTACTTC.

The genes are TRBV20-1 and TRBJ1-4, with 7 bases identical to TRBD1. The CDR3 is made up of 12 amino acids. Germline trimming cut 5 bases from V and 8 bases from J; bases unmatched to any gene: 5. Germline V CDR1 and CDR2: DFQATT, SNEGSKA (reference sequence). This CDR3 is CSAPGGDEKLFF. CDR3 in DNA: TGCAGTGCTCCAGGGGGGGACGAAAAACTGTTTTTT.

The rearrangement links TRBV6-5 to TRBJ1-5; no clear D gene. This CDR3 is 13 amino acids long. The germline CDR1 and CDR2 sequences are MNHEY and SVGAGI. Trimming took off 5 bases at V and 3 bases at J, with 8 bases between the two ends. This CDR3 reads CASSTEYNQPQHF. DNA for the CDR3: TGTGCCAGCAGTACGGAGTACAATCAGCCCCAGCATTTT.

The chain uses TRBV28 and TRBJ2-5; D might be TRBD1 (7 bases). V lost 5 bases, J lost 5 bases, and 18 bases lay in between. The CDR3 is 15 amino acids. Per the germline V gene, CDR1 is MDHEN and CDR2 is SYDVKM. DNA of the CDR3: TGTGCCAGCAGTCCGAGGGGCAGGGGGGTCGAGACCCAGTACTTC. Protein sequence: CASSPRGRGVETQYF.

The J gene is TRBJ1-4, the V gene TRBV6-2 or TRBV6-3; D is unresolved. Germline V gene sequence: CDR1 MNHEY, CDR2 SVGEGT. This CDR3 has 14 residues. Between the trimmed V and J ends, which lost 4 bases and 5 bases, there was a span of 11 bases. CDR3 bases: TGTGCCAGCAGTTGGAGTGCCTTCAATGAAAAACTGTTTTTT. This codes for CASSWSAFNEKLFF.

This chain links TRBV19 with TRBJ1-2; 7 bases map to TRBD1. CDR1 and CDR2 (germline): LNHDA, SQIVND (reference sequence). V lost 5 bases, J lost 4 bases, and 10 bases stayed unmatched. The CDR3 is made up of 15 amino acids. The CDR3 loop reads CASSHQTGNPYGYTF. The DNA of the CDR3 is TGTGCCAGTAGTCACCAGACAGGGAACCCCTATGGCTACACCTTC.

This clonotype has a single count. The rearrangement joins TRBV28 to TRBJ2-7; the D gene is possibly TRBD1 (6 bases). Germline-derived CDR1 and CDR2 are MDHEN and SYDVKM. CDR3 length: 14 residues. The V and J ends lost 8 bases and 2 bases respectively, with 16 bases between them. The CDR3 here is CASQPGTRAYEQYF. CDR3 DNA: TGTGCCAGCCAGCCCGGGACACGGGCCTACGAGCAGTACTTC.

This clonotype has more than one count but fewer than ten. V gene TRBV27 combines with J gene TRBJ2-4; D may be TRBD1 (6 bases). V was shortened by 0 bases and J by 10 bases, with 13 bases between the two germline ends. The CDR3 has 14 residues. CDR1 is MNHEY and CDR2 is SMNVEV in the germline V gene (reference sequence). CDR3 in DNA: TGTGCCAGCAGTTTATCTCCCGGACAGTCGATTCAGTACTTC. Protein: CASSLSPGQSIQYF.

This clonotype was found a few times. This chain uses TRBV6-5 with TRBJ2-3; D ambiguous. Germline CDR1 reads MNHEY; CDR2 reads SVGAGI. The CDR3 is made up of 14 amino acids. V was cut by 0 bases and J by 2 bases, with 6 bases left in between. The CDR3 spells CASSYSRITDTQYF. The CDR3 DNA is TGTGCCAGCAGTTACTCGCGGATCACAGATACGCAGTATTTT.

The chain uses TRBV20-1 and TRBJ2-5; no definite D call. The CDR3 contains 11 residues. CDR1 DFQATT and CDR2 SNEGSKA come from the germline V gene (reference sequence). V lost 5 bases to trimming and J lost 5 bases, with 9 bases between them. CDR3 bases: TGCAGTGCTTGGAACGGGGAGACCCAGTACTTC. Encoded protein: CSAWNGETQYF.

The chain uses TRBV9 and TRBJ2-5; 10 nucleotides match TRBD1. The J call may not be correct, given that the DNA end is closer to TRBJ2-1. CDR1 is SGDLS and CDR2 is YYNGEE in the germline V gene. CDR3 length equals 15 residues. The CDR3 nucleotides are TGTGCCAGCAGTGTGAGACAGGGGGCGAGTAACGAGCAGTTCTTC. As protein: CASSVRQGASNEQFF.

This clonotype appeared a few times. V gene TRBV12-3 or TRBV12-4 combines with J gene TRBJ2-5; the D gene is possibly TRBD1 (7 bases). The DNA matches TRBJ2-1 better at its end, which makes the J call doubtful. The CDR3 sequence is 12 residues long. The CDR3 DNA follows: TGTGCCATTATTCAGGGGGGTAATGAGCAGTTCTTC. It specifies CAIIQGGNEQFF.

The V call is TRBV9, the J call TRBJ2-3; D call uncertain. CDR3 length: 17 residues. V lost 5 bases and J 0 bases, leaving 19 bases between the germline ends. The germline CDR1 and CDR2 sequences are SGDLS and YYNGEE. The CDR3 here is CASSDRGSSSSTDTQYF. Here the CDR3 DNA reads TGTGCCAGCAGTGATCGAGGATCATCCTCTAGCACAGATACGCAGTATTTT.

The chain couples TRBV27 to TRBJ2-1; TRBD1 is a possible D gene (5 bases). CDR3 size: 16 residues. The V gene's germline CDR1 is MNHEY and CDR2 SMNVEV (reference sequence). V was pared by 0 bases and J by 2 bases, with 11 bases between. The CDR3 reads CASSLSPATAYNEQFF. CDR3 DNA: TGTGCCAGCAGTTTATCCCCCGCGACAGCCTACAATGAGCAGTTCTTC.